This T cell receptor (beta chain) was identified in a study of cytomegalovirus exposure and HLA in healthy donors. Study findings and constraints: The authors later found TCR association rates varying by HLA locus, with DRB1 most and HLA-C fewest. TCR beta chain V- and J-gene trimming was linked, in a later analysis, to a missense variant in DCLRE1C.

60 Vbeta and 13 Jbeta primers were used in PCR. Assay: immunoSEQ multiplex PCR; the TCRdb copy retains only in-frame clones and omits some. This listing includes about 79,000 clones. CDR1 SGHDT and CDR2 YYEEEE come from the germline V gene. CDR3 length equals 15 residues. Trimming took 4 bases from V and 8 from J, leaving 18 bases between them. About this clone itself: Its antigen is still unknown.

The sample consisted of PBMCs. The source of this sequence is a man aged 25 to 40 in good health and CMV-seronegative. This sequence joins TRBV5-6 and TRBJ1-4, with D tentatively TRBD1 (6 bases). The CDR3: CASSPTGTPPEKLFF. CDR3 coding DNA: TGTGCCAGCAGCCCAACCGGGACACCCCCCGAAAAACTGTTTTTT.